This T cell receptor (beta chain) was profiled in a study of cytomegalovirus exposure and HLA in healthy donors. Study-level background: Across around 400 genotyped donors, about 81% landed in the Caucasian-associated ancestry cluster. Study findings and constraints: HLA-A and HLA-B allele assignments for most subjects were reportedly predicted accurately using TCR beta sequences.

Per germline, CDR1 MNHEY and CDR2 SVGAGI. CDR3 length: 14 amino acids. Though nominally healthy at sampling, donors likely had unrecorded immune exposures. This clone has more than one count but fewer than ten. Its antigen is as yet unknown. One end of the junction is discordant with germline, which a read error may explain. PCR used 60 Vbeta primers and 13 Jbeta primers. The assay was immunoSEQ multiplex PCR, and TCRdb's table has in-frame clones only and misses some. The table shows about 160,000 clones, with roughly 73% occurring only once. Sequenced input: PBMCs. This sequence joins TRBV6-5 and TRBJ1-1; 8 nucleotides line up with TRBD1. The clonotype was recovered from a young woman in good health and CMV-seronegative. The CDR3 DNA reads TGTGCCAGCAGCCGTCGTAGGGACAGGCTGGAGGGAGAGTTT. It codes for CASSRRRDRLEGEF.